This T cell receptor beta chain comes out of a study of T cell changes during pregnancy in multiple sclerosis. Only in-frame clones appear in the TCRdb table, and some are missing; sequencing was by immunoSEQ multiplex PCR. In the table there are some 21,000 clones, around 90% of which are singletons. The CDR3 loop spans 14 amino acids. Per germline, CDR1 MNHEY and CDR2 SMNVEV (reference sequence). V was trimmed by 5 bases and J by 2 bases, leaving 12 bases between them. The chain links TRBV27 to TRBJ1-1; D is possibly TRBD1 (5 bases). The sequencing used CD8+ T cells from peripheral blood mononuclear cells, collected in the second trimester of pregnancy. The origin of this receptor is a female donor in good health, enrolled as a control in a pregnancy study. CDR3 loop: CASSPGTANTEAFF. The CDR3 nucleotides read TGTGCCAGCAGTCCCGGGACTGCCAACACTGAAGCTTTCTTT.